Presented here are 8 T cell receptor beta chains from one specimen sequenced in a study of shared clonotypes between healthy human individuals. Assay: immunoSEQ multiplex PCR; the TCRdb copy retains only in-frame clones and omits some. Among 2 million to 2.5 million clones listed, approximately 95% were seen once. The sample taken for sequencing was naive CD4+ T cells from PBMCs. Subset here: CD45RA+ positively selected. Every receptor here comes from a young man in good health. Some clones in this sample may be carry-over from other donors' samples.

The chain carries TRBV5-4 and TRBJ2-3; TRBD2 matches at 10 bases. The CDR3 has 20 residues. Per germline, CDR1 SGHNT and CDR2 YYREEE (reference sequence). The V gene end was trimmed by 0 bases and the J gene end by 5 bases; junction bases not matched to a gene: 18. The CDR3 DNA is TGTGCCAGCAGCTTGGAGTCTAGCGGGAGTCAACCGACCATCCGAGATACGCAGTATTTT. Translation gives CASSLESSGSQPTIRDTQYF.

The chain employs TRBV7-9 and TRBJ2-7; 8 bases are shared with TRBD2. Trimming at V came to 7 bases and at J to 3 bases, leaving 8 bases not matched to a gene. The CDR3 has 14 amino acids. CDR1 is SEHNR, CDR2 FQNEAQ, per germline (reference sequence). CDR3 protein: CASTRLREGYEQYF. CDR3 nucleotide sequence: TGTGCCAGCACCCGGTTACGGGAGGGCTACGAGCAGTACTTC.

J is TRBJ2-1 and V is TRBV2; D is unresolved. CDR1 and CDR2 from the germline V gene are SNHLY and FYNNEI. This CDR3 spans 12 amino acids. Trimming took off 3 bases at V and 4 bases at J, with 4 bases between the two ends. As DNA, the CDR3 is TGTGCCAGCAGTGAGGAATACAATGAGCAGTTCTTC. Translated: CASSEEYNEQFF. Variable domain in full (rest from reference TRBV2 and TRBJ2-1): EPEVTQTPSHQVTQMGQEVILRCVPISNHLYFYWYRQILGQKVEFLVSFYNNEISEKSEIFDDQFSVERPDGSNFTLKIRSTKLEDSAMYFCASSEEYNEQFFGPGTRLTVL.

As concerns this clone: At the DNA level, this CDR3 is encoded by other sequences in the same sample as well. The chain combines TRBV7-9 with TRBJ1-2; D gene unclear. Germline CDR1 reads SEHNR; CDR2 reads FQNEAQ (reference sequence). V lost 5 bases, J lost 0 bases, and 7 bases lay in between. The CDR3 sequence is 13 residues long. The CDR3 DNA reads TGTGCCAGCAGCCCGACATCTAACTATGGCTACACCTTC. This sequence encodes CASSPTSNYGYTF. Combining the CDR3 with reference TRBV7-9 and TRBJ1-2 gives the whole variable domain DTGVSQNPRHKITKRGQNVTFRCDPISEHNRLYWYRQTLGQGPEFLTYFQNEAQLEKSRLLSDRFSAERPKGSFSTLEIQRTEQGDSAMYLCASSPTSNYGYTFGSGTRLTVV.

This clone was recorded only once. The chain employs TRBV29-1 and TRBJ2-1; D is possibly TRBD1 (5 bases). Trimming stripped 4 bases from V and 4 bases from J, with 11 bases between. Germline values: CDR1 SQVTM, CDR2 ANQGSEA. There are 13 residues in the CDR3. Here the CDR3 DNA reads TGCAGCGTTGGTGGGGCCCAATACAATGAGCAGTTCTTC. This sequence encodes CSVGGAQYNEQFF.

V gene TRBV7-9 combines with J gene TRBJ2-7; TRBD2 aligns across 13 bases. The CDR3 extends over 16 amino acids. V shed 5 bases, J shed 6 bases, and the junction held 10 bases outside the gene matches. CDR1 is SEHNR, CDR2 FQNEAQ, per germline (reference sequence). The CDR3, as DNA: TGTGCCAGCAGCCTGAGGGGACTAGCGGGAACTATCGAGCAGTACTTC. It codes for CASSLRGLAGTIEQYF.

This chain links TRBV21-1 with TRBJ2-5. TRBV21-1 is a pseudogene. This CDR3 comprises 12 residues. The CDR3 here is CASPPAKETQYF. CDR3 in DNA: TGTGCCAGCCCTCCGGCCAAAGAGACCCAGTACTTC.

This sequence joins TRBV5-1 and TRBJ2-1, with 8 bases lining up with TRBD2. CDR1 and CDR2 (germline): SGHRS, YFSETQ. V shed 9 bases and J 9 bases; nucleotides not matched to a gene: 11. This CDR3 has 13 residues. The CDR3 sequence: CATRVSGNGEQFF. The DNA of the CDR3 is TGCGCCACCCGGGTTAGCGGGAATGGTGAGCAGTTCTTC.